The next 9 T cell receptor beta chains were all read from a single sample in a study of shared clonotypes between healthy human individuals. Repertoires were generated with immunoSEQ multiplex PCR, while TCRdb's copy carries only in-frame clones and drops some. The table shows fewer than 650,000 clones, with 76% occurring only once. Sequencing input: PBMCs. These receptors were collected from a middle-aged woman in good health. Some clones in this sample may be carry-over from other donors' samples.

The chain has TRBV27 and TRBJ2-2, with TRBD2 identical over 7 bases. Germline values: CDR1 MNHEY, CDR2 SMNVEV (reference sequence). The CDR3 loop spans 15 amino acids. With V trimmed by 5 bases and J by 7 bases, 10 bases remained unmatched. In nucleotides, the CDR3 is TGTGCCAGCAGTCGGGGGAGGGCCTTGGGCGGGGAGCTGTTTTTT. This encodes CASSRGRALGGELFF.

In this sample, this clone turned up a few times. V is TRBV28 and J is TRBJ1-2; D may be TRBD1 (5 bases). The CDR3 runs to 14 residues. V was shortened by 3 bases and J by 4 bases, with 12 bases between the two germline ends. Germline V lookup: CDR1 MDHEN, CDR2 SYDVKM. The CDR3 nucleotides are TGTGCCAGCAGTTTGAGGGACTCAATCTATGGCTACACCTTC. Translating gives CASSLRDSIYGYTF.

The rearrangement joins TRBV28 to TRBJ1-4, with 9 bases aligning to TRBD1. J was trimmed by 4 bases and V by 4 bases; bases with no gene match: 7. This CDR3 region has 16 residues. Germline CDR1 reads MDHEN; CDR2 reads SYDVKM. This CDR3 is CASSSSPGQGNEKLFF. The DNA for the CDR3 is TGTGCCAGCAGTTCCTCCCCGGGACAGGGTAATGAAAAACTGTTTTTT.

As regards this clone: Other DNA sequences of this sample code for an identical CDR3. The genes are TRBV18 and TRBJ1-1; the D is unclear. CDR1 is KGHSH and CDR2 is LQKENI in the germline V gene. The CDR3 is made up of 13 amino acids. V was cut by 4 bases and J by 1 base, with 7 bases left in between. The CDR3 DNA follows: TGTGCCAGCTCACTAGACGGGAACACTGAAGCTTTCTTT. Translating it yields CASSLDGNTEAFF. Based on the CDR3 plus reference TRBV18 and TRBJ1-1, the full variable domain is NAGVMQNPRHLVRRRGQEARLRCSPMKGHSHVYWYRQLPEEGLKFMVYLQKENIIDESGMPKERFSAEFPKEGPSILRIQQVVRGDSAAYFCASSLDGNTEAFFGQGTRLTVV.

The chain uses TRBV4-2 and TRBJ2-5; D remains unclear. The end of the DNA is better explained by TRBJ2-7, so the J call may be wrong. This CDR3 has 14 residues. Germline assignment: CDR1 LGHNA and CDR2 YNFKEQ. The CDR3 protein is CASSQDLSSYEQYF. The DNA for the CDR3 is TGTGCCAGCAGCCAAGATCTTAGCTCCTACGAGCAGTACTTC.

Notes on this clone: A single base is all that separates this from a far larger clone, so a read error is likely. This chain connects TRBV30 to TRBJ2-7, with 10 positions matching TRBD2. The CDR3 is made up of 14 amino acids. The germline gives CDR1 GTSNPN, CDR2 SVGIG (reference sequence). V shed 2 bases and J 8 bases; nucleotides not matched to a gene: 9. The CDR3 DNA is TGTGCCTGGAGTAGGGGACTAGCGATATACCAGCAGTACTTC. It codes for CAWSRGLAIYQQYF.

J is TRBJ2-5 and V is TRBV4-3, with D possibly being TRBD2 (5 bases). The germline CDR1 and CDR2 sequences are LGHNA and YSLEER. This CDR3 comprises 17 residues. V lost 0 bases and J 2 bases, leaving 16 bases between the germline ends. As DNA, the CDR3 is TGCGCCAGCAGCCAAGATCTGCGGCGGGCGGAACAAGAGACCCAGTACTTC. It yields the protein CASSQDLRRAEQETQYF.

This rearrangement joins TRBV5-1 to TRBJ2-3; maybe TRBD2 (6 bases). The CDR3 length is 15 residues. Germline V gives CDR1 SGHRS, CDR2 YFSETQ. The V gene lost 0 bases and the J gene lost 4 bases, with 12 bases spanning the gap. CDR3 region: CASSLGVWGADTQYF. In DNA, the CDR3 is TGCGCCAGCAGCTTGGGGGTCTGGGGGGCAGATACGCAGTATTTT.

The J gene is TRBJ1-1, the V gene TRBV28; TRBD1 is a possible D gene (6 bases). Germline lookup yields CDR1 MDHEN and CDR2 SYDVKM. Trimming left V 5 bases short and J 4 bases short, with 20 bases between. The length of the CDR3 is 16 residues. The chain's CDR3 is CASSLRWGAGTTEAFF. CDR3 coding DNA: TGTGCCAGCAGTCTCCGCTGGGGGGCGGGTACCACTGAAGCTTTCTTT. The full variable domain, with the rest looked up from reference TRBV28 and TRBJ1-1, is DVKVTQSSRYLVKRTGEKVFLECVQDMDHENMFWYRQDPGLGLRLIYFSYDVKMKEKGDIPEGYSVSREKKERFSLILESASTNQTSMYLCASSLRWGAGTTEAFFGQGTRLTVV.